The 5 T cell receptor beta chains listed next were all sequenced from one sample in a study of cytomegalovirus exposure and HLA in healthy donors. PCR primers comprised 60 Vbeta and 13 Jbeta primers. The method was immunoSEQ multiplex PCR; TCRdb's version includes in-frame clones alone and lacks a portion of them. Found here are under 55,000 clones, about 73% of them singletons; the top ten hold under 3%. Material for sequencing was PBMCs. The source is a man younger than 30 in good health and CMV-seronegative.

V usage is TRBV6-5 and J usage is TRBJ2-2; D is perhaps TRBD1 (5 bases). CDR3 length: 14 amino acids. The germline V gene has CDR1 MNHEY and CDR2 SVGAGI. Trimming cost V 6 bases and J 0 bases, with 8 bases left between them. CDR3 protein: CASRPTANTGELFF. Here the CDR3 DNA reads TGTGCCAGCAGGCCGACAGCGAACACCGGGGAGCTGTTTTTT.

This clone was detected only a few times. At one end the junction does not follow the germline gene, possibly because of a read error. The gene calls are TRBV29-1 and TRBJ2-5, with 8 bases aligning to TRBD2. CDR1 and CDR2 (germline): SQVTM, ANQGSEA. This CDR3 has 10 amino acids. The CDR3 sequence is CSVEERGVHF. In DNA, the CDR3 is TGCAGCGTTGAAGAGCGGGGGGTACACTTC.

The chain combines TRBV7-2 with TRBJ1-5; D uncertain. V was clipped by 2 bases and J by 1 base, with 9 bases between them. Germline V gives CDR1 SGHTA, CDR2 FQGNSA. The CDR3 contains 15 residues. CDR3 sequence: CASSLTSGSNQPQHF. The CDR3 coding sequence is TGTGCCAGCAGCTTAACTTCCGGGAGCAATCAGCCCCAGCATTTT.

This chain connects TRBV7-8 to TRBJ2-3, with D perhaps matching TRBD2 (6 bases). The V and J ends lost 7 bases and 1 base respectively, with 12 bases between them. CDR3 length: 14 amino acids. In germline, CDR1 is SGHVS, CDR2 FQNEAQ. The chain's CDR3 is CASNLWGGTDTQYF. In DNA form, the CDR3 reads TGTGCCAGCAACCTCTGGGGGGGCACAGATACGCAGTATTTT. The full variable domain, completed using reference TRBV7-8 and TRBJ2-3, is GAGVSQSPRYKVAKRGQDVALRCDPISGHVSLFWYQQALGQGPEFLTYFQNEAQLDKSGLPSDRFFAERPEGSVSTLKIQRTQQEDSAVYLCASNLWGGTDTQYFGPGTRLTVL.

This clone has only a few counts. The rearrangement joins TRBV7-2 to TRBJ2-3, with TRBD2 matching 8 bases. V lost 7 bases, J lost 2 bases, and 20 bases stayed unmatched. This CDR3 is 19 amino acids long. The V gene's germline CDR1 is SGHTA and CDR2 FQGNSA. The CDR3 spells CASTAGGLGVSTPTDTQYF. Written as DNA, the CDR3 is TGTGCCAGCACCGCGGGGGGTTTGGGCGTGAGTACCCCCACAGATACGCAGTATTTT.